Each of the 12 T cell receptor beta chains below was sequenced from the same sample in a study of T cell changes during pregnancy in multiple sclerosis. Here immunoSEQ multiplex PCR was the method, and the copy in TCRdb shows in-frame clones only, minus some. The sample lists tens of thousands of clones; 75% to 95% were seen once. The starting material was CD4+ T cells from peripheral blood mononuclear cells, obtained in the third trimester of pregnancy. Source of these receptors: a female donor in good health, enrolled as a control in a pregnancy study.

This clone appeared a few times. Written as DNA, the CDR3 is TGTGCCAGCAGTTTTGGGGGGGTGGGGCCTGAAAAACTGTTTTTT. The encoded protein is CASSFGGVGPEKLFF. This sequence joins TRBV6-6 and TRBJ1-4; maybe TRBD1 (5 bases). Germline CDR1 and CDR2: MNHNY and SVGAGI (reference sequence). The CDR3 has 15 residues. Trimming cost V 4 bases and J 7 bases, with 16 bases left between them.

The V gene is TRBV6-1, the J gene TRBJ1-5; TRBD1 aligns across 8 bases. The CDR3 covers 15 residues. Germline CDR1 reads MNHNS; CDR2 reads SASEGT. V trimming: 6 bases; J trimming: 6 bases; junction bases outside the gene matches: 10. The CDR3 nucleotides read TGTGCCAGCAGCCTCAATACAGGGGGAGGTCAGCCCCAGCATTTT. This translates into CASSLNTGGGQPQHF.

The rearrangement links TRBV6-5 to TRBJ1-1; unclear D gene. Trimming stripped 4 bases from V and 1 base from J, with 10 bases between. Germline assignment: CDR1 MNHEY and CDR2 SVGAGI. This CDR3 has 14 amino acids. The CDR3: CASSLEWANTEAFF. CDR3 in DNA: TGTGCCAGCAGTTTGGAATGGGCGAACACTGAAGCTTTCTTT.

The chain employs TRBV2 and TRBJ2-7; 8 bases are a match to TRBD2. Germline CDR1 SNHLY, CDR2 FYNNEI. V shed 3 bases and J 1 base; nucleotides not matched to a gene: 5. The CDR3 covers 15 residues. CDR3 in amino acids: CASSEPGGGSYEQYF. CDR3 nucleotides: TGTGCCAGCAGTGAGCCCGGCGGGGGGTCCTACGAGCAGTACTTC.

The DNA for the CDR3 is TGTGCCAGCAGCCACCCTAACGTTGGGGCCTCTGGAAACACCATATATTTT. It yields the protein CASSHPNVGASGNTIYF. The V call is TRBV4-2, the J call TRBJ1-3, with a tentative D call TRBD1 (5 bases). CDR3 size: 17 residues. Between the trimmed V and J ends, which lost 3 bases and 0 bases, there was a span of 15 bases. CDR1 LGHNA and CDR2 YNFKEQ come from the germline V gene.

A remark on this clone: The junction does not match germline at one end; this may be a read error. This chain uses TRBV7-7 with TRBJ2-7, with D uncertain. This CDR3 is built from 13 residues. The germline CDR1 and CDR2 sequences are SSHAT and FNYEAQ (reference sequence). This CDR3 is CASSLVQPYEQYF. The CDR3 DNA reads TGTGCTAGCAGCTTAGTACAGCCCTACGAGCAGTACTTC.

The chain couples TRBV19 to TRBJ2-1, with TRBD2 identical over 11 bases. The CDR3 extends over 19 amino acids. CDR1 is LNHDA and CDR2 is SQIVND in the germline V gene (reference sequence). V trimming: 4 bases; J trimming: 0 bases; junction bases outside the gene matches: 11. CDR3 in DNA: TGTGCCAGTAGTAACGGGTGGGGGACTAGCGGCAACTCCTACAATGAGCAGTTCTTC. This codes for CASSNGWGTSGNSYNEQFF. Combining the CDR3 with reference TRBV19 and TRBJ2-1 gives the whole variable domain DGGITQSPKYLFRKEGQNVTLSCEQNLNHDAMYWYRQDPGQGLRLIYYSQIVNDFQKGDIAEGYSVSREKKESFPLTVTSAQKNPTAFYLCASSNGWGTSGNSYNEQFFGPGTRLTVL.

The chain has TRBV11-1 and TRBJ2-2; D is possibly TRBD2 (5 bases). Germline V CDR1 and CDR2: SGHAT, FQDESV (reference sequence). V was pared by 2 bases and J by 7 bases, with 11 bases between. This CDR3 region has 14 residues. This CDR3 reads CASSLFSAGGELFF. The CDR3 DNA reads as TGTGCCAGCAGCTTATTTAGCGCAGGCGGGGAGCTGTTTTTT.

The chain recombines TRBV28 with TRBJ2-7; TRBD1 is a possible D gene (6 bases). The germline V gene has CDR1 MDHEN and CDR2 SYDVKM. The CDR3 covers 12 residues. Trimming removed 6 bases at V and 4 bases at J, with 10 bases between. The chain's CDR3 is CASSRDTYEQYF. CDR3 DNA sequence: TGTGCCAGCAGCAGGGACACTTACGAGCAGTACTTC.

The CDR3 loop is CASSLPGRSYNEQFF. The DNA of the CDR3 is TGCGCCAGCAGCTTACCCGGGAGATCTTACAATGAGCAGTTCTTC. V is TRBV5-1 and J is TRBJ2-1; weak D call: TRBD2 (6 bases). The CDR3 runs 15 residues. The V and J ends lost 2 bases and 4 bases respectively, with 13 bases between them. Germline loops: CDR1 SGHRS, CDR2 YFSETQ.

The rearrangement links TRBV30 to TRBJ2-1; tentatively, D is TRBD2 (6 bases). V dropped 1 base and J dropped 2 bases, with 18 bases sitting between them. The germline V gene encodes CDR1 GTSNPN and CDR2 SVGIG (reference sequence). This CDR3 has 17 residues. CDR3 sequence: CAWSGVAAGRAYNEQFF. DNA for the CDR3: TGTGCCTGGAGTGGAGTAGCGGCGGGGAGAGCCTACAATGAGCAGTTCTTC.

Points on this clone: Other DNA sequences of this sample code for an identical CDR3. The gene calls are TRBV5-1 and TRBJ1-2; a possible D gene is TRBD1 (6 bases). The CDR3 is 14 residues long. V lost 0 bases and J lost 2, with 8 bases in between. Germline lookup yields CDR1 SGHRS and CDR2 YFSETQ. The CDR3 loop reads CASSLGQGNYGYTF. In DNA, the CDR3 is TGCGCCAGCAGCTTGGGGCAGGGGAACTATGGCTACACCTTC.